Below, one T cell receptor beta chain is given with its context. Its specific antigen is unknown. One base away there is no much larger clone; base qualities are not given. These data are taken from a study of blood T cell repertoires in COVID-19 (TCRdb year 2020). The study in broad terms: Collaborator samples came from the United States, Italy and Spain and covered acute and convalescent phases of COVID-19. The samples were drawn from the first 160 participants of the ongoing ImmuneRACE study and from about 1,200 subjects provided by 6 global collaborators. The dataset comprised deeply sampled blood TCRbeta repertoires from subjects exposed to, actively infected with, or recovered from COVID-19. The prospective study material was composed of cDNA or gDNA derived from T cells, B-cell-depleted T cells, or PBMCs. Where available, HLA class I and class II types were taken from metadata supplied by the sample provider and were not determined by assay-based typing. Sample metadata almost always included a de-identified subject ID, COVID-19 status, age in years and sex. The repertoires were released in a freely available public database meant as a resource for research on the immune response to SARS-CoV-2.

TCRbeta CDR3 regions were amplified from genomic DNA by means of the immunoSEQ Assay, a bias-controlled multiplex PCR. Per the original workflow: The number of nucleated cells in each sample was estimated from the amplification of reference gene primers within the assay. To quantify the absolute abundance of each unique TCRbeta CDR3 rearrangement, sequence reads were collapsed and filtered. Productive Simpson clonality was computed per sample as the square root of Simpson's diversity index over productive rearrangements. TCRdb holds this immuneACCESS table with in-frame rearrangements only. Some clones are missing; in checked studies, unresolved V genes explain under half, and the rest has no known cause. That table is the source of V, J and clone size, and D and trimming were worked out from the DNA. For this sample the table gives 150,000 to 200,000 clones, of which around 85% were detected only once. Roughly 8.2% of the sample goes to the ten largest clones.

CDR1 KGHDR and CDR2 SFDVKD were looked up in the germline V gene. For this chain, trimming is 4 bases at the V end and 8 bases at the J end, and the number of junction bases without a gene match is 5. The cysteine opens and the phenylalanine closes a CDR3 of 14 amino acids. Only the CDR3 region is kept as DNA, spanning 42 bases read in frame from base 1. The collaborating institutions used their own protocols to collect whole blood in K2EDTA tubes. Collaborator samples were shipped for TCRbeta analysis as frozen whole blood, isolated PBMCs, or DNA extracted from either sample type. Overall results and qualifications from the work: The amount of clinical and demographic metadata varied by source and participant and was provided uncurated.

Sequenced material: peripheral blood. This TCR derives from a man between 60 and 70 years old with acute or convalescent COVID-19. The receptor chain draws on TRBV24-1 and TRBJ2-1; the junction holds 9 bases that match TRBD1. The DNA is as follows: TGTGCCACCAGTGAACCTGGGACAGGGTATGAGCAGTTCTTC. This is translated as CATSEPGTGYEQFF.